This T cell receptor (beta chain) is from a study of T-cell reconstitution after alpha-beta-depleted transplantation in children listed by TCRdb under 2016. Looking at the study overall: Using TCR repertoire profiling, the study quantitatively followed how T-cell immune reconstitution unfolded in children after TCRalphabeta/CD19-depleted allogeneic hematopoietic cell transplantation.

A note on this clonotype: The specificity of this receptor is unknown. Base qualities are not at hand, and no much larger clone is one base apart.

Results and caveats for the whole study, not just this receptor: Hyperexpanded clone frequencies declined over subsequent months; after one year, T-cell counts and TCRbeta diversity were mostly attributed to newly produced T cells. The apparently early alphabetaT-cell count recovery about two months after transplant was reportedly dependent on only several hundred rapidly expanded clones derived from non-depleted graft cells. In some patients, the high TCRbeta diversity seen at day 60 was put down to recipient T cells and intrathymic progenitors that had survived conditioning.

Receptors were amplified or captured by PCR. Sequencing used an Illumina HiSeq 2500. TCR libraries were prepared with molecular barcoding, using unique molecular identifiers to normalize TCRbeta repertoire quantification. The raw public data were reprocessed by TCRdb itself: fastp quality trimming at Q25, MiXCR clonotype calling, in-frame beta chains only. Rows merge per CDR3 protein into single entries with the most common DNA and genes. The sample records approximately 1,000,000 distinct CDR3 sequences, about 29% of which are singletons. Roughly 31% of the sample lies in the top ten. Reading the label with the study, this specimen's treatment or condition is: allogeneic hematopoietic cell transplantation with graft depleted of TCRalphabeta T cells and CD19 B cells. The transplant recipients were children given TCRalphabeta/CD19-depleted allogeneic hematopoietic cell grafts. V was cut back by 10 bases and J by 0 bases, leaving a gap of 13 bases between them. From a lookup of the germline V gene, CDR1 and CDR2 are MDHEN and SYDVKM. The CDR3 starts with the cysteine, ends with the phenylalanine, and has 13 residues. The entry retains the CDR3 DNA only, 39 bases that are in frame from base 1.

The sequences come from PBMCs, mostly from graft donor cells, collected 360 days after TCRalphabeta/CD19-depleted stem cell transplant. The TCR was taken from a boy in the first two years of life who had a stem cell transplant for SCID, so the T cells may come from the graft donor. Here the chain combines TRBV28 and TRBJ2-7, with the D segment identity uncertain. The sequenced DNA is TGTGCCACCCGGACGGCTAGCTCCTACGAGCAGTACTTC. This sequence encodes CATRTASSYEQYF.